This is a list of T cell receptor beta chains from one sample in a study of molecular identifiers for immune sequencing clone quantification. TCRdb reanalysed the PCR reads using MiXCR and keeps one entry per CDR3 protein. The sample holds about half a million distinct CDR3 sequences, under 30% seen once. Sequencing input: naive CD8+ T cells from blood, with Jurkat cell RNA spiked in. The receptors were sampled from a human donor in good health. Some libraries in this study had Jurkat cell RNA spiked in. The CDR3 runs from the conserved cysteine through the conserved F or W. Each record gives: D gene, V gene, clone size, J gene, CDR3 DNA, CDR3 protein. A D gene is named only where the DNA matches it firmly. Clone size is shown for a subset of rows, as once, few, many or a class of expanded clone.

D gene: TRBD1
V gene: TRBV29-1
clone size: NA
J gene: TRBJ1-2
CDR3 DNA: TGCAGCGTTGAGGGGACAGGGGGTAACTATGGCTACACCTTC
CDR3 protein: CSVEGTGGNYGYTF

D gene: NA
V gene: TRBV27
clone size: NA
J gene: TRBJ2-7
CDR3 DNA: TGTGCCAGCAGTTTAGGCCCCAAGGGAATCTACGAGCAGTACTTC
CDR3 protein: CASSLGPKGIYEQYF

D gene: TRBD1
V gene: TRBV5-5
clone size: NA
J gene: TRBJ2-7
CDR3 DNA: TGTGCCAGCAGCCCGTGGACAGGGCCCTACGAGCAGTACTTC
CDR3 protein: CASSPWTGPYEQYF

D gene: TRBD2
V gene: TRBV10-3
clone size: NA
J gene: TRBJ2-5
CDR3 DNA: TGTGCCATCAGTGGACGGGAGGAAAAACAAGAGACCCAGTACTTC
CDR3 protein: CAISGREEKQETQYF

D gene: TRBD2
V gene: TRBV9
clone size: NA
J gene: TRBJ2-2
CDR3 DNA: TGTGCCAGCAGCGCTATTGTAGGACTAGCGGGAGGGCCGACCGGGGAGCTGTTTTTT
CDR3 protein: CASSAIVGLAGGPTGELFF

D gene: TRBD1
V gene: TRBV12-3/TRBV12-4
clone size: once
J gene: TRBJ2-1
CDR3 DNA: TGTGCCAGCAGTGCCAGGGGGCGCGGTAGTAATGGGCAGTTCTTC
CDR3 protein: CASSARGRGSNGQFF

D gene: NA
V gene: TRBV28
clone size: many
J gene: TRBJ1-1
CDR3 DNA: TGTGCCAGCAGTGTAGAGAACACTGAAGCTTTCTTT
CDR3 protein: CASSVENTEAFF

D gene: NA
V gene: TRBV6-2/TRBV6-3
clone size: NA
J gene: TRBJ2-6
CDR3 DNA: TGTGCCAGCAGTTACCTCCGTTCTGGGGCCAACGTCCTGACTTTC
CDR3 protein: CASSYLRSGANVLTF

D gene: TRBD1
V gene: TRBV2
clone size: many
J gene: TRBJ2-7
CDR3 DNA: TGTGCCAGCAGCGAGGGGACAGCCTACGAGCAGTACTTC
CDR3 protein: CASSEGTAYEQYF

D gene: NA
V gene: TRBV20-1
clone size: NA
J gene: TRBJ2-7
CDR3 DNA: TGCAGTGCCAGGCCTTGGAGGGAGGTCACCTACGAGCAGTACTTC
CDR3 protein: CSARPWREVTYEQYF

D gene: TRBD2
V gene: TRBV5-3
clone size: NA
J gene: TRBJ2-3
CDR3 DNA: TGTGCCAGCGGCTTGCGGGGCGGGGGGGCTGTCACAGATACGCAGTATTTT
CDR3 protein: CASGLRGGGAVTDTQYF

D gene: NA
V gene: TRBV27
clone size: many
J gene: TRBJ1-2
CDR3 DNA: TGTGCCAGCAGTTTATCAGTCTACTATGGCTACACCTTC
CDR3 protein: CASSLSVYYGYTF

D gene: TRBD2
V gene: TRBV27
clone size: few
J gene: TRBJ2-7
CDR3 DNA: TGTGCCAGCAGTTTATCACTAGCGGGAGCGGACGAGCAGTACTTC
CDR3 protein: CASSLSLAGADEQYF

D gene: TRBD2
V gene: TRBV7-2
clone size: many
J gene: TRBJ2-1
CDR3 DNA: TGTGCCAGCAGGTGGGGGACTAGCGGGGGAGCTGAGCAGTTCTTC
CDR3 protein: CASRWGTSGGAEQFF

D gene: NA
V gene: TRBV11-2
clone size: NA
J gene: TRBJ2-7
CDR3 DNA: TGTGCCAGCAGCTCCAGGGGACCGCGCTACGAGCAGTACTTC
CDR3 protein: CASSSRGPRYEQYF

D gene: NA
V gene: TRBV7-9
clone size: many
J gene: TRBJ2-7
CDR3 DNA: TGTGCCAGCAGCTTAGGGGGACTCGAGCAGTACTTC
CDR3 protein: CASSLGGLEQYF

D gene: NA
V gene: TRBV15
clone size: few
J gene: TRBJ1-1
CDR3 DNA: TGTGCCACCAGCACCACACGAATGAACACTGAAGCTTTCTTT
CDR3 protein: CATSTTRMNTEAFF

D gene: NA
V gene: TRBV29-1
clone size: many
J gene: TRBJ1-1
CDR3 DNA: TGCAGCGTCCTTACGACCACCACAGAGAACACTGAAGCTTTCTTT
CDR3 protein: CSVLTTTTENTEAFF

D gene: TRBD2
V gene: TRBV12-3/TRBV12-4
clone size: few
J gene: TRBJ2-3
CDR3 DNA: TGTGCCAGCAGTTTTGCGGGAGGCCAAGCGCCAGATACGCAGTATTTT
CDR3 protein: CASSFAGGQAPDTQYF

D gene: NA
V gene: TRBV19
clone size: few
J gene: TRBJ2-5
CDR3 DNA: TGTGCCAGTAGTCCCGAGTCGGTCAGGGCTTTATACCAAGAGACCCAGTACTTC
CDR3 protein: CASSPESVRALYQETQYF

D gene: NA
V gene: TRBV12-3/TRBV12-4
clone size: NA
J gene: TRBJ2-1
CDR3 DNA: TGTGCCAGCACCGGGACTTCCTTCACGGGGAATGAGCAGTTCTTC
CDR3 protein: CASTGTSFTGNEQFF

D gene: TRBD2
V gene: TRBV20-1
clone size: many
J gene: TRBJ2-3
CDR3 DNA: TGCAGTGCTAGAGATCTTGGACTAGCGGGCACAGATACGCAGTATTTT
CDR3 protein: CSARDLGLAGTDTQYF